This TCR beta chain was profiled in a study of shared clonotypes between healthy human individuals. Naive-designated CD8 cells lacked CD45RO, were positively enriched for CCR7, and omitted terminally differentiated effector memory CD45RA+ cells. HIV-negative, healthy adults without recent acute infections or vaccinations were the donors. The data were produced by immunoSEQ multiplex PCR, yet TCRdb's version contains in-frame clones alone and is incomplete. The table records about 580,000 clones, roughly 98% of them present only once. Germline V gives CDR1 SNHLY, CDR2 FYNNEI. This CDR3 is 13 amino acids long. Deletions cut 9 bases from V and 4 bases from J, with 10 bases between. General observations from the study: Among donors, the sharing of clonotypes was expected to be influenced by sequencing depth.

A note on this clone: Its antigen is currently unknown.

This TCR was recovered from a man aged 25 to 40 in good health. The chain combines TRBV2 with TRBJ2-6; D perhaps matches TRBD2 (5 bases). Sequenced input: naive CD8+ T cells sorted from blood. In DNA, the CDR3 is TGTGCCAGACGGGATTTAGGGGCCAACGTCCTGACTTTC. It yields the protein CARRDLGANVLTF.